This TCR beta chain was sequenced in a study of T cell repertoires in cytomegalovirus infection. A single record per CDR3 protein comes from TCRdb applying MiXCR to the reads. Among about 400,000 distinct CDR3 sequences listed, about 35% were seen once. The CDR3 extends over 15 amino acids. V was cut by 4 bases and J by 1 base, with 14 bases left in between. Germline V gives CDR1 SGHRS, CDR2 YFSETQ. This clonotype was seen only a few times. Antigen: not known. The chain combines TRBV5-1 with TRBJ1-1; D uncertain. The receptor comes from a human donor in good health (CMV status not recorded). Some clones in this sample may be carry-over from other donors' samples. The material sequenced was cultured PBMCs, taken from culture after CMV antigen stimulation. In DNA form, the CDR3 reads TGCGCCAGCAGCGTAGTTGGACGGGGGAACACTGAAGCTTTCTTT. This encodes CASSVVGRGNTEAFF.